Shown below are 31 T cell receptor beta chains from a single sample sequenced in a study of T-cell memory formation after mild COVID-19. TCRdb reprocessed the 5' RACE reads with MiXCR, giving one entry per CDR3 protein. The sample has 190,000 or so distinct CDR3 sequences; about 22% are singletons. The material sequenced was PBMCs or a T cell subset sorted from them (not recorded which). Receptors originate from an adult woman who had mild COVID-19 (a few samples of this study predate the infection). Cell type and time point are not known.

This rearrangement joins TRBV13 to TRBJ2-1; possible D gene TRBD1, 8 bases. This CDR3 spans 14 amino acids. Germline-derived CDR1 and CDR2 are PRHDT and FYEKMQ (reference sequence). V lost 4 bases and J 5 bases, leaving 12 bases between the germline ends. The CDR3 DNA sequence: TGTGCCAGCAGCTCACAGGGGGGGGACAATGAGCAGTTCTTC. Its translation is CASSSQGGDNEQFF.

This clonotype showed up just a few times. The rearrangement links TRBV6-2 or TRBV6-3 to TRBJ2-7; D assignment may be TRBD1 or TRBD2 (5 bases each). The germline CDR1 and CDR2 sequences are MNHEY and SVGEGT. This CDR3 is built from 15 residues. Trimming took 2 bases from V and 0 from J, leaving 11 bases between them. The CDR3 spells CASSYEVGPSYEQYF. DNA of the CDR3: TGTGCCAGCAGTTACGAAGTGGGACCCTCCTACGAGCAGTACTTC.

The chain is built from TRBV7-2 and TRBJ2-5; D gene ambiguous. This CDR3 is 16 amino acids long. Deletions cut 3 bases from V and 5 bases from J, with 19 bases between. Germline CDR1 reads SGHTA; CDR2 reads FQGNSA. In DNA, the CDR3 is TGTGCCAGCAGCTTCTTTGGTGGTAGCATAGGGGAGACCCAGTACTTC. Protein sequence: CASSFFGGSIGETQYF.

This clonotype occurred a few times. J is TRBJ2-4 and V is TRBV4-2, with 9 bases matching TRBD2. Germline V gives CDR1 LGHNA, CDR2 YNFKEQ. The CDR3 contains 14 residues. V lost 4 bases, J lost 7 bases, and 5 bases stayed unmatched. As DNA, the CDR3 is TGTGCCAGCAGCCCTGGGACTAGCCCGAACATTCAGTACTTC. This codes for CASSPGTSPNIQYF.

In this sample, this clonotype turned up a few times. The chain uses TRBV11-2 and TRBJ1-1; the D gene is possibly TRBD1 (5 bases). In germline, CDR1 is SGHAT, CDR2 FQNNGV. Trimming took off 8 bases at V and 1 base at J, with 11 bases between the two ends. CDR3 length equals 13 residues. CDR3 in DNA: TGTGCCAGCCCGGGACGGGAGAACACTGAAGCTTTCTTT. Its translation is CASPGRENTEAFF.

This clonotype was recorded a few times. The chain is built from TRBV12-3 or TRBV12-4 and TRBJ2-3; a weak D match, TRBD2 (5 bases). The CDR3 is 16 amino acids. V lost 4 bases, J lost 4 bases, and 18 bases lay in between. DNA for the CDR3: TGTGCCAGCAGTTCCGGACTCCAGTTGGTACCAGATACGCAGTATTTT. It encodes CASSSGLQLVPDTQYF.

CDR3 sequence (DNA): TGCAGTGCTCGTTTCCTACAGGCGGGTCACACTGAAGCTTTCTTT. Amino acids: CSARFLQAGHTEAFF. V usage is TRBV20-1 and J usage is TRBJ1-1, with TRBD1 as a possible D gene (5 bases). This CDR3 has 15 residues. The V gene's germline CDR1 is DFQATT and CDR2 SNEGSKA (reference sequence). The V gene lost 5 bases and the J gene lost 3 bases, with 19 bases spanning the gap.

The chain uses TRBV10-3 and TRBJ2-3, with 10 bases lining up with TRBD1. This CDR3 has 16 residues. CDR1 ENHRY and CDR2 SYGVKD come from the germline V gene. Trimming removed 7 bases from V and 0 bases from J; junction bases left unmatched: 7. The CDR3 DNA is TGTGCCATCAAAGGACAGGGGGGCCCTAGCACAGATACGCAGTATTTT. Residues: CAIKGQGGPSTDTQYF.

This clonotype has only a few counts. The gene calls are TRBV11-2 and TRBJ2-5; 7 bases are a match to TRBD2. Germline values: CDR1 SGHAT, CDR2 FQNNGV. The CDR3 spans 13 residues. V lost 10 bases to trimming and J lost 3 bases; unmatched junction nucleotides: 8. CDR3 coding DNA: TGTGCCACCCCAGGCGCGGGGGAAGAGACCCAGTACTTC. Translated, it gives CATPGAGEETQYF.

The chain carries TRBV21-1 and TRBJ2-7; TRBD1 is the table's D call and was not checked against the DNA. TRBV21-1 is a documented pseudogene. This CDR3 comprises 16 residues. This CDR3 is CASSVKDRGAPYEQYF. DNA for the CDR3: TGTGCCAGCAGCGTTAAGGACAGGGGAGCCCCCTACGAGCAGTACTTC.

This clonotype showed up just a few times. The chain carries TRBV5-1 and TRBJ1-2; no firm D call. The CDR3 is made up of 14 amino acids. Germline V gives CDR1 SGHRS, CDR2 YFSETQ. Trimming left V 0 bases short and J 8 bases short, with 14 bases between. CDR3 bases: TGCGCCAGCAGCTTGGAGTCCGGCGAATGGGGCTACACCTTC. It translates to CASSLESGEWGYTF.

V gene TRBV24-1 combines with J gene TRBJ1-2; 7 bases are a match to TRBD1. The germline V gene encodes CDR1 KGHDR and CDR2 SFDVKD. V was clipped by 5 bases and J by 7 bases; unmatched bases: 3. The CDR3 runs to 12 residues. The CDR3 loop reads CATSGQGGGYTF. Here the CDR3 DNA reads TGTGCCACCAGTGGACAGGGCGGTGGCTACACCTTC.

The V gene is TRBV4-2, the J gene TRBJ1-1; D gene ambiguous. CDR3 length: 15 amino acids. Trimming stripped 0 bases from V and 5 bases from J, with 13 bases between. Germline assignment: CDR1 LGHNA and CDR2 YNFKEQ. In DNA form, the CDR3 reads TGTGCCAGCAGCCAAGATCGGAACGGAGGGACTGAAGCTTTCTTT. It is translated as CASSQDRNGGTEAFF.

The chain recombines TRBV4-1 with TRBJ2-7; a weak D match, TRBD1 (6 bases). V was cut by 2 bases and J by 3 bases, with 14 bases left in between. This CDR3 contains 15 residues. Germline CDR1 MGHRA, CDR2 YSYEKL. The CDR3, as DNA: TGCGCCAGCAGCCAATCCCCCGGACAGCTCTACGAGCAGTACTTC. Translating gives CASSQSPGQLYEQYF.

J is TRBJ1-3 and V is TRBV4-3; D gene uncertain. V was trimmed by 1 base and J by 0 bases, leaving 13 bases between them. Germline loops: CDR1 LGHNA, CDR2 YSLEER. This CDR3 has 17 residues. The CDR3 coding sequence is TGCGCCAGCAGCCAAGGTCCCTCTTGGAGCTCTGGAAACACCATATATTTT. It specifies CASSQGPSWSSGNTIYF.

This clonotype has a handful of counts. The genes are TRBV5-6 and TRBJ2-2, with TRBD2 as a possible D gene (6 bases). The germline V gene encodes CDR1 SGHDT and CDR2 YYEEEE. The CDR3 totals 16 residues. Trimming left V 4 bases short and J 1 base short, with 14 bases between. Here the CDR3 DNA reads TGTGCCAGCAGCCCTCGGGGCGGGGAGAACACCGGGGAGCTGTTTTTT. Translated, it gives CASSPRGGENTGELFF.

This clonotype showed up just a few times. The chain joins TRBV20-1 to TRBJ2-1, with D perhaps being TRBD1 or TRBD2 (6 bases each). This CDR3 comprises 15 residues. V was cut by 3 bases and J by 4 bases, with 16 bases left in between. The germline gives CDR1 DFQATT, CDR2 SNEGSKA (reference sequence). CDR3 loop: CSASFGGGQYNEQFF. The CDR3 region has the DNA TGCAGTGCTAGTTTTGGTGGGGGGCAGTACAATGAGCAGTTCTTC.

This clonotype showed up just a few times. The gene calls are TRBV4-1 and TRBJ2-7, with D possibly being TRBD1 (6 bases). Per the germline V gene, CDR1 is MGHRA and CDR2 is YSYEKL. CDR3 length: 16 amino acids. Trimming shortened V by 0 bases and J by 2 bases, and 14 bases separated the two germline ends. The CDR3 coding sequence is TGCGCCAGCAGCCAAGACAGGGGATTATCTACCTACGAGCAGTACTTC. Residues: CASSQDRGLSTYEQYF.

This clonotype was seen a handful of times. V usage is TRBV20-1 and J usage is TRBJ2-3; 10 positions agree with TRBD2. Germline V gives CDR1 DFQATT, CDR2 SNEGSKA (reference sequence). The CDR3 has 17 residues. Losses at the gene ends were 3 bases for V and 4 bases for J; bases not matched to a gene: 13. The CDR3, as DNA: TGCAGTGCTAGTACCCCTCTAGCGGGAGCTTTTTCAGATACGCAGTATTTT. Its translation is CSASTPLAGAFSDTQYF.

CDR3 in DNA: TGCGCCAGCAGCCCGGGCCCCGGCCGGGGAGCTTTCTTT. Encoded protein: CASSPGPGRGAFF. J is TRBJ1-1 and V is TRBV5-1; D not certain. Trimming took 4 bases from V and 10 from J, leaving 17 bases between them. This CDR3 region has 13 residues. Germline V lookup: CDR1 SGHRS, CDR2 YFSETQ.

The V and J genes are TRBV12-3 or TRBV12-4 and TRBJ1-1; D remains unclear. CDR3 length: 15 amino acids. Trimming left V 8 bases short and J 6 bases short, with 22 bases between. The CDR3 reads CASSSRPGYVAEAFF. The CDR3 nucleotides are TGTGCCAGCTCCTCACGGCCGGGCTACGTGGCTGAAGCTTTCTTT.

This clonotype was detected only once. This chain joins TRBV5-4 and TRBJ1-1; TRBD1 might be the D (5 bases). V lost 7 bases, J lost 5 bases, and 21 bases lay in between. The CDR3 is 15 residues long. Germline V CDR1 and CDR2: SGHNT, YYREEE (reference sequence). CDR3 protein: CASRWGTGFGTEAFF. The CDR3 DNA follows: TGTGCCAGCCGCTGGGGGACCGGGTTTGGGACTGAAGCTTTCTTT.

The CDR3 loop is CATSDFGGRGIDNEQFF. The DNA of the CDR3 is TGTGCCACCAGTGATTTTGGGGGCCGGGGGATCGACAATGAGCAGTTCTTC. The chain combines TRBV24-1 with TRBJ2-1, with D perhaps TRBD1 or TRBD2 (6 bases each). CDR3 length: 17 amino acids. V gave up 1 base and J gave up 5 bases, with 17 bases separating them. CDR1 KGHDR and CDR2 SFDVKD come from the germline V gene.

This clonotype came up a few times. The chain links TRBV2 to TRBJ2-1, with 7 bases aligning to TRBD1. Germline CDR1 reads SNHLY; CDR2 reads FYNNEI. This CDR3 spans 14 amino acids. V shed 7 bases and J 2 bases; nucleotides not matched to a gene: 5. CDR3 sequence reads: CASKTGTAYNEQFF. Here the CDR3 DNA reads TGTGCCAGCAAAACCGGGACAGCCTACAATGAGCAGTTCTTC. The full variable domain, with the rest looked up from reference TRBV2 and TRBJ2-1, is EPEVTQTPSHQVTQMGQEVILRCVPISNHLYFYWYRQILGQKVEFLVSFYNNEISEKSEIFDDQFSVERPDGSNFTLKIRSTKLEDSAMYFCASKTGTAYNEQFFGPGTRLTVL.

V is TRBV4-1 and J is TRBJ2-3, with D perhaps TRBD2 (6 bases). Germline lookup yields CDR1 MGHRA and CDR2 YSYEKL. V was pared by 2 bases and J by 5 bases, with 11 bases between. CDR3 length equals 14 residues. This CDR3 is CASSQPLGGDTQYF. CDR3 bases: TGCGCCAGCAGCCAACCCCTCGGGGGAGATACGCAGTATTTT.

The chain uses TRBV29-1 and TRBJ1-2; TRBD1 is a possible D gene (5 bases). Trimming took off 2 bases at V and 3 bases at J, with 10 bases between the two ends. This CDR3 comprises 13 residues. Germline CDR1 SQVTM, CDR2 ANQGSEA. CDR3 sequence (DNA): TGCAGCGTTGAAACCAGGGAGGACTATGGCTACACCTTC. Translating it yields CSVETREDYGYTF.

This clonotype was observed a handful of times. J is TRBJ2-7 and V is TRBV6-2 or TRBV6-3; unclear D gene. Per germline, CDR1 MNHEY and CDR2 SVGEGT. This CDR3 spans 14 amino acids. The V end lost 0 bases, the J end lost 6 bases, and 12 bases lay between the germline ends. The CDR3 spells CASSYSRDPVEQYF. The CDR3 DNA follows: TGTGCCAGCAGTTACTCGAGAGATCCGGTCGAGCAGTACTTC.

This chain connects TRBV7-3 to TRBJ2-1; D possibly corresponds to TRBD2 (5 bases). The germline gives CDR1 SGHTA, CDR2 FQGTGA. Trimming left V 5 bases short and J 1 base short, with 15 bases between. The length of the CDR3 is 16 residues. The CDR3 spells CASSNPDRDSYNEQFF. The CDR3 region has the DNA TGTGCCAGCAGCAACCCCGACCGGGATTCCTACAATGAGCAGTTCTTC.

The V gene is TRBV7-9, the J gene TRBJ2-7; TRBD2 matches at 9 bases. With V trimmed by 4 bases and J by 4 bases, 20 bases remained unmatched. There are 19 residues in the CDR3. Germline V gene data show CDR1 as SEHNR and CDR2 as FQNEAQ (reference sequence). CDR3 in amino acids: CASSSLDASGTHTPYEQYF. The CDR3 DNA reads TGTGCCAGCAGCTCGCTAGATGCTAGCGGGACACACACACCTTACGAGCAGTACTTC.

This clonotype was found a few times. This chain connects TRBV30 to TRBJ1-6, with 7 bases that match TRBD1. The V gene end was trimmed by 5 bases and the J gene end by 7 bases; junction bases not matched to a gene: 20. Germline-derived CDR1 and CDR2 are GTSNPN and SVGIG (reference sequence). This CDR3 region has 18 residues. The CDR3: CAWPLNPGQATSNSPLHF. Written as DNA, the CDR3 is TGTGCCTGGCCCCTGAACCCCGGACAGGCGACTTCGAATTCACCCCTCCACTTT. Full variable domain (rest looked up from reference TRBV30 and TRBJ1-6): SQTIHQWPATLVQPVGSPLSLECTVEGTSNPNLYWYRQAAGRGLQLLFYSVGIGQISSEVPQNLSASRPQDRQFILSSKKLLLSDSGFYLCAWPLNPGQATSNSPLHFGNGTRLTVT.

The J gene is TRBJ1-1, the V gene TRBV10-2; D unclear. The CDR3 loop spans 8 amino acids. Per the germline V gene, CDR1 is WSHSY and CDR2 is SAAADI. Trimming removed 10 bases at V and 11 bases at J, with 8 bases between. The CDR3 sequence is CANVGAFF. The CDR3 DNA sequence: TGCGCCAACGTTGGGGCTTTCTTT.